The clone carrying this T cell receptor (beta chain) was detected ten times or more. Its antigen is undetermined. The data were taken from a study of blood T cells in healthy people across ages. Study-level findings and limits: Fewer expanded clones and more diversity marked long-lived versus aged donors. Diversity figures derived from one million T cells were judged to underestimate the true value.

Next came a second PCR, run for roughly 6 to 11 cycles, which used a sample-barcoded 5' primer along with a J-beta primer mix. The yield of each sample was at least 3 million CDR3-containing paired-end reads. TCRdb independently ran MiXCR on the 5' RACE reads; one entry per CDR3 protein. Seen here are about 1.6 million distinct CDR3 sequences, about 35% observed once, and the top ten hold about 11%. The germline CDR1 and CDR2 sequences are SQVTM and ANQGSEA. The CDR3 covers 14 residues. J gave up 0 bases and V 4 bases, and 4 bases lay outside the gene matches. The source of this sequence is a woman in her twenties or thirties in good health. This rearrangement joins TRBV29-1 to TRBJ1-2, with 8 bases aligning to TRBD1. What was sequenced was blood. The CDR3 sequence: CSVGTGQTNYGYTF. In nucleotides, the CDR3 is TGCAGCGTTGGGACAGGGCAAACTAACTATGGCTACACCTTC.